These 30 T cell receptor beta chains originate from one sample sequenced in a study of monozygotic twins with inflammatory bowel disease. Following a re-call of the 5' RACE reads, TCRdb has one entry per CDR3 protein and lacks DNA. The sample has fewer than 350,000 distinct CDR3 sequences. The sequenced sample consisted of blood. The receptor set was obtained from a human donor with ulcerative colitis or Crohn's disease, or a healthy co-twin of an affected twin (not recorded which).

The rearrangement joins TRBV29-1 to TRBJ2-5; the D call of TRBD1 rests on TCRdb alone, since no DNA is present to check it. CDR1 is SQVTM, CDR2 ANQGSEA, per germline. This CDR3 is 17 amino acids long. The CDR3 protein is CSVDHFPRQGYQETQYF.

V is TRBV7-2 and J is TRBJ2-3; TCRdb's D gene call, TRBD1, goes unchecked for lack of DNA. Germline values: CDR1 SGHTA, CDR2 FQGNSA. CDR3 size: 17 residues. CDR3 amino acids: CASSPGDRGPKADTQYF.

V gene TRBV5-1 combines with J gene TRBJ1-1; TCRdb names TRBD1, which stays unverified in the absence of DNA. Germline loops: CDR1 SGHRS, CDR2 YFSETQ. There are 14 residues in the CDR3. The CDR3 loop reads CASSLKTGETEAFF.

CDR3 sequence: CASSSGPDYEQYF. V gene TRBV7-2 combines with J gene TRBJ2-7; TCRdb lists TRBD1, though no DNA is available to test this call. Germline lookup yields CDR1 SGHTA and CDR2 FQGNSA. The length of the CDR3 is 13 residues.

The rearrangement links TRBV5-5 to TRBJ2-2; TCRdb designates TRBD2, a call that cannot be tested without DNA. The CDR3 has 18 residues. The germline CDR1 and CDR2 sequences are SGHKS and YYEKEE (reference sequence). Here the CDR3 reads CASSLGLAGNANTGELFF.

This chain uses TRBV20-1 with TRBJ2-5. Germline-derived CDR1 and CDR2 are DFQATT and SNEGSKA (reference sequence). This CDR3 is built from 13 residues. The CDR3 loop reads CSASQPVQETQYF.

This chain uses TRBV12-3 or TRBV12-4 with TRBJ2-2; TCRdb returns TRBD2, unconfirmable since there is no DNA. The CDR3 covers 15 residues. The CDR3 loop reads CASRLRASNTGELFF.

The chain has TRBV5-6 and TRBJ2-1; the TCRdb D gene call, TRBD2, has no DNA to confirm it. The CDR3 consists of 17 residues. Germline lookup yields CDR1 SGHDT and CDR2 YYEEEE. The CDR3 here is CASSLLGLAGGNNEQFF.

The chain recombines TRBV5-1 with TRBJ1-1. This CDR3 spans 17 amino acids. The germline V gene has CDR1 SGHRS and CDR2 YFSETQ. The CDR3 reads CASSVLALNTRNTEAFF.

V gene TRBV19 combines with J gene TRBJ2-2; the D call of TRBD1 rests on TCRdb alone, since no DNA is present to check it. Germline CDR1 LNHDA, CDR2 SQIVND (reference sequence). The CDR3 length is 16 residues. The CDR3 sequence is CASSNIGTGRTGELFF.

The rearrangement joins TRBV5-5 to TRBJ2-3; as DNA is missing, the TRBD1 call by TCRdb cannot be tested. CDR3 length equals 16 residues. Germline CDR1 is SGHKS and CDR2 is YYEKEE (reference sequence). The CDR3 here is CASSGGQGANTDTQYF. Filled out from reference TRBV5-5 and TRBJ2-3, the complete variable domain reads DAGVTQSPTHLIKTRGQQVTLRCSPISGHKSVSWYQQVLGQGPQFIFQYYEKEERGRGNFPDRFSARQFPNYSSELNVNALLLGDSALYLCASSGGQGANTDTQYFGPGTRLTVL.

The V call is TRBV27, the J call TRBJ2-3; TCRdb designates TRBD2, a call that cannot be tested without DNA. Germline lookup yields CDR1 MNHEY and CDR2 SMNVEV (reference sequence). This CDR3 has 16 amino acids. CDR3 in amino acids: CASRRTAVPPTDTQYF.

The genes are TRBV30 and TRBJ2-5. CDR1 and CDR2 (germline): GTSNPN, SVGIG (reference sequence). This CDR3 is 14 amino acids long. CDR3 residues: CAWSVHGTQETQYF. The full variable domain, rest sourced from reference TRBV30 and TRBJ2-5, is SQTIHQWPATLVQPVGSPLSLECTVEGTSNPNLYWYRQAAGRGLQLLFYSVGIGQISSEVPQNLSASRPQDRQFILSSKKLLLSDSGFYLCAWSVHGTQETQYFGPGTRLLVL.

This chain uses TRBV4-2 with TRBJ1-1; TCRdb selects TRBD1, and the lack of DNA leaves this call unchecked. Germline V gene sequence: CDR1 LGHNA, CDR2 YNFKEQ. There are 17 residues in the CDR3. The chain's CDR3 is CASSQDYRELLNTEAFF.

This chain uses TRBV3-1 with TRBJ2-7; there is no DNA to check the TCRdb D call of TRBD2. The CDR3 is made up of 14 amino acids. The germline V gene has CDR1 LGHDT and CDR2 YNNKEL (reference sequence). The CDR3 loop reads CASSPSGRAYEQYF.

The J gene is TRBJ2-2, the V gene TRBV3-1; TCRdb's D gene call, TRBD2, goes unchecked for lack of DNA. This CDR3 is 18 amino acids long. CDR1 LGHDT and CDR2 YNNKEL come from the germline V gene (reference sequence). The CDR3 spells CASSQDNPAGANTGELFF.

The chain joins TRBV19 to TRBJ1-2; the TCRdb call, TRBD1, lacks DNA for checking. The CDR3 runs to 13 residues. Germline CDR1 and CDR2: LNHDA and SQIVND (reference sequence). CDR3 amino acids: CASSIPTGYGYTF.

This chain links TRBV28 with TRBJ2-4; as DNA is missing, the TRBD1 call by TCRdb cannot be tested. Germline V gene sequence: CDR1 MDHEN, CDR2 SYDVKM. This CDR3 region has 14 residues. CDR3: CASSLWDTQNIQYF.

This chain uses TRBV12-3 or TRBV12-4 with TRBJ1-5. There are 16 residues in the CDR3. The CDR3 loop reads CASSLGAGSRDQPQHF.

This chain links TRBV4-1 with TRBJ2-1. The CDR3 length is 11 residues. Germline CDR1 is MGHRA and CDR2 is YSYEKL. This CDR3 reads CASSQDWSQFF.

The chain carries TRBV5-5 and TRBJ2-2. The CDR3 sequence is 13 residues long. The germline V gene encodes CDR1 SGHKS and CDR2 YYEKEE (reference sequence). CDR3 sequence reads: CASPETNTGELFF.

The CDR3 is CASSELAGGSTTGELFF. The chain recombines TRBV10-2 with TRBJ2-2; the TRBD2 assignment by TCRdb is unverifiable without DNA. Germline V gene sequence: CDR1 WSHSY, CDR2 SAAADI. The CDR3 runs 17 residues.

The chain uses TRBV5-1 and TRBJ2-1; TCRdb gives TRBD2 as the D gene, but with no DNA this cannot be confirmed. The germline V gene encodes CDR1 SGHRS and CDR2 YFSETQ. The CDR3 spans 16 residues. This chain's CDR3 is CASSALAGGPYNEQFF.

The CDR3 reads CASSEEDNSNQPQHF. This sequence joins TRBV6-1 and TRBJ1-5. Per germline, CDR1 MNHNS and CDR2 SASEGT. The CDR3 runs to 15 residues.

This chain connects TRBV27 to TRBJ2-5; checking the TCRdb D call of TRBD2 is not possible without DNA. Germline CDR1 MNHEY, CDR2 SMNVEV (reference sequence). The CDR3 covers 13 residues. The chain's CDR3 is CASSSLGLETQYF.

The chain combines TRBV2 with TRBJ2-7; TCRdb gives TRBD2 as the D gene, but with no DNA this cannot be confirmed. Germline V gene lookup returns CDR1 SNHLY and CDR2 FYNNEI. This CDR3 spans 16 amino acids. CDR3: CASSDGGAKRTYEQYF.

This chain joins TRBV12-3 or TRBV12-4 and TRBJ2-7; as DNA is missing, the TRBD1 call by TCRdb cannot be tested. CDR3 length equals 15 residues. The CDR3 region is CASSLQTDSYDGQYF.

V usage is TRBV7-2 and J usage is TRBJ2-3. CDR1 SGHTA and CDR2 FQGNSA come from the germline V gene. The CDR3 is made up of 15 amino acids. The CDR3: CASSLQARSTDTQYF. The complete variable domain, with remaining parts taken from reference TRBV7-2 and TRBJ2-3, reads GAGVSQSPSNKVTEKGKDVELRCDPISGHTALYWYRQSLGQGLEFLIYFQGNSAPDKSGLPSDRFSAERTGGSVSTLTIQRTQQEDSAVYLCASSLQARSTDTQYFGPGTRLTVL.

The chain combines TRBV7-2 with TRBJ2-1; there is no DNA to check the TCRdb D call of TRBD2. The CDR3 extends over 13 amino acids. Germline V gene sequence: CDR1 SGHTA, CDR2 FQGNSA. This CDR3 reads CASKKRELNEQFF. Combining the CDR3 with reference TRBV7-2 and TRBJ2-1 gives the whole variable domain GAGVSQSPSNKVTEKGKDVELRCDPISGHTALYWYRQSLGQGLEFLIYFQGNSAPDKSGLPSDRFSAERTGGSVSTLTIQRTQQEDSAVYLCASKKRELNEQFFGPGTRLTVL.

This rearrangement joins TRBV18 to TRBJ2-3. CDR3 size: 14 residues. Germline CDR1 and CDR2: KGHSH and LQKENI. CDR3: CASSPPISTDTQYF. The variable domain in full, completed from reference TRBV18 and TRBJ2-3, reads NAGVMQNPRHLVRRRGQEARLRCSPMKGHSHVYWYRQLPEEGLKFMVYLQKENIIDESGMPKERFSAEFPKEGPSILRIQQVVRGDSAAYFCASSPPISTDTQYFGPGTRLTVL.